A selection of T cell receptor beta chains follows, all from one sample in a study of T cell changes during pregnancy in multiple sclerosis. The table came from immunoSEQ multiplex PCR; TCRdb's copy has only in-frame clones and leaves some out. Among some 37,000 clones listed, over 80% were seen once. The sequenced sample consisted of PBMCs (not recorded whether the cells were cultured). These TCRs come from a female donor with multiple sclerosis, enrolled in a pregnancy study. Each CDR3 is given with its conserved first and last residue. D genes are given only for firm matches. Size is omitted from some rows. Given values are once, few, many or a class for expanded clones.

d_call | j_call | v_call | clone_size | cdr3_nt | cdr3_aa
NA | TRBJ2-5 | TRBV7-9 | NA | TGTGCCAGCAGCTTCAGGGAGAGGGAGACCCAGTACTTC | CASSFRERETQYF
NA | TRBJ2-3 | TRBV5-4 | NA | TGTGCCAGCAGTTACGGGAGACCAGGACCAGATACGCAGTATTTT | CASSYGRPGPDTQYF
NA | TRBJ1-3 | TRBV9 | NA | TGTGCCAGCACAACTGGGCCGACGGTCACTGGAAACACCATATATTTT | CASTTGPTVTGNTIYF
NA | TRBJ2-7 | TRBV28 | NA | TGTGCCAGCAGTCTTGGGGGGACCGTGAACTACGAGCAGTACTTC | CASSLGGTVNYEQYF
NA | TRBJ2-1 | TRBV5-4 | few | TGTGCCAGCAGCCCAGAAGGTGGGACATCCTTTGAGCAGTTCTTC | CASSPEGGTSFEQFF
NA | TRBJ2-1 | TRBV5-1 | NA | TGCGCCAGCAGCTTGGAAGCGGCTAGCTCCTACAATGAGCAGTTCTTC | CASSLEAASSYNEQFF
TRBD2 | TRBJ2-3 | TRBV27 | NA | TGTGCCAGCACCCTACTAGCGGGAGTGGCAGATACGCAGTATTTT | CASTLLAGVADTQYF
NA | TRBJ2-1 | TRBV27 | few | TGTGCCAGCCCCAAAACCCCGAATGAGCAGTTCTTC | CASPKTPNEQFF
NA | TRBJ1-2 | TRBV28 | NA | TGTGCCAGCAGTTTATCCCACGCAGGGGCTTCCTATGGCTACACCTTC | CASSLSHAGASYGYTF
TRBD1 | TRBJ1-5 | TRBV5-1 | few | TGCGCCAGCAGCCCGGGAACAGGGGAACCCCCTTACAATCAGCCCCAGCATTTT | CASSPGTGEPPYNQPQHF
NA | TRBJ1-2 | TRBV6-1 | NA | TGTGCCAGCAGTGAACGCGGGGCAGACTATGGCTACACCTTC | CASSERGADYGYTF
NA | TRBJ1-4 | TRBV7-8 | NA | TGTGCCAGCAGCTGGGGGACGGCAACTAATGAAAAACTGTTTTTT | CASSWGTATNEKLFF
TRBD2 | TRBJ2-7 | TRBV7-9 | NA | TGTGCCAGCAGCTTAAACCCCCCGGGTTTTCTAGCGGTAAACTACGAGCAGTACTTC | CASSLNPPGFLAVNYEQYF
NA | TRBJ2-2 | TRBV6-4 | NA | TGTGCCAGCAGTGACTCGCGGGACACCGGGGAGCTGTTTTTT | CASSDSRDTGELFF
NA | TRBJ2-1 | TRBV2 | NA | TGTGCCAGCACAGGAGCAAGGGGTGAGCAGTTCTTC | CASTGARGEQFF
TRBD2 | TRBJ2-1 | TRBV19 | NA | TGTGCCAGTAGTATGAGGACTAGCGGAAACAATGAGCAGTTCTTC | CASSMRTSGNNEQFF
TRBD1 | TRBJ1-2 | TRBV27 | NA | TGTGCCAGCAGTTCAACCGGGACAGGGAATGGCTACACCTTC | CASSSTGTGNGYTF
TRBD1 | TRBJ1-5 | TRBV7-2 | NA | TGTGCCAGCAGCCCCGGACAGGGGGCGAATAGCAATCAGCCCCAGCATTTT | CASSPGQGANSNQPQHF
NA | TRBJ2-2 | TRBV5-1 | NA | TGCGCCAGCAGCGGCCTGATAGGCGCTAACACCGGGGAGCTGTTTTTT | CASSGLIGANTGELFF
NA | TRBJ2-7 | TRBV10-3 | NA | TGTGCCATCAGAGACACCGGGACGGGGAACTCCTACGAGCAGTACTTC | CAIRDTGTGNSYEQYF
NA | TRBJ2-5 | TRBV7-2 | NA | TGTGCCAGCAGCTTAGGCAGGGCGGGGGAGACCCAGTACTTC | CASSLGRAGETQYF
NA | TRBJ2-2 | TRBV27 | NA | TGTGCCAGCAGTGCCCTGGCGCTCGCGAACACCGGGGAGCTGTTTTTT | CASSALALANTGELFF
TRBD1 | TRBJ2-7 | TRBV19 | NA | TGTGCCAGTAGTATAGGAGAGACAGGGGGCTTTGGAGAGCAGTACTTC | CASSIGETGGFGEQYF
TRBD1 | TRBJ1-3 | TRBV6-5 | NA | TGTGCCAGCAGTTACTCCGGGACAGGGAACACCATATATTTT | CASSYSGTGNTIYF
NA | TRBJ2-4 | TRBV7-3 | once | TGTGCCAGCAGCTTAGAAAGTGGGGCAGGGAAAAACATTCAGTACTTC | CASSLESGAGKNIQYF
NA | TRBJ2-2 | TRBV5-1 | NA | TGCGCCAGCAGCAAGACTAGTAACACCGGGGAGCTGTTTTTT | CASSKTSNTGELFF
NA | TRBJ2-1 | TRBV13 | NA | TGTGCCAGCAGCAAAACAGGGAATGAGCAGTTCTTC | CASSKTGNEQFF
TRBD1 | TRBJ2-5 | TRBV18 | NA | TGTGCCAGCCGCCGGGACAGGGGCAGAGAGACCCAGTACTTC | CASRRDRGRETQYF
NA | TRBJ2-1 | TRBV5-1 | NA | TGCGCCAGCAGCTTGGTTTCGGGTGGGGGCAATGAGCAGTTCTTC | CASSLVSGGGNEQFF
TRBD1 | TRBJ1-1 | TRBV5-1 | NA | TGCGCCAGCCAAACTACAGGGGGAGAGAACACTGAAGCTTTCTTT | CASQTTGGENTEAFF
TRBD1 | TRBJ2-1 | TRBV5-1 | NA | TGCGCCAGCAGCTTGGGAGGGACAGGGGCTTTCGATGAGCAGTTCTTC | CASSLGGTGAFDEQFF
TRBD1 | TRBJ2-1 | TRBV6-6 | NA | TGTGCCAGCAGTGACGGACAGGGGGGCAATGAGCAGTTCTTC | CASSDGQGGNEQFF
NA | TRBJ2-3 | TRBV5-1 | NA | TGCGCCAGCAGCTTGGACCAATATAGCACAGATACGCAGTATTTT | CASSLDQYSTDTQYF
NA | TRBJ2-5 | TRBV27 | NA | TGTGCCAGCAGACGTTCGGCAGGGGACAAGGCCCAGTACTTC | CASRRSAGDKAQYF
TRBD1 | TRBJ2-2 | TRBV4-1 | once | TGCGCCAGCAGCCAAGAAGGACAGGGCGGGACCGGGGAGCTGTTTTTT | CASSQEGQGGTGELFF
NA | TRBJ2-5 | TRBV6-1 | NA | TGTGCCAGCAGTGGACGTCGGCAAGAGACCCAGTACTTC | CASSGRRQETQYF
NA | TRBJ2-2 | TRBV11-2 | NA | TGTGCCAGCAGCTTAGCAGGGTACGGGGAGCTGTTTTTT | CASSLAGYGELFF
TRBD2 | TRBJ2-5 | TRBV7-9 | NA | TGTGCCAGCAGCCCGCGGGGTAGCGGGAGTCAGCAGGAGACCCAGTACTTC | CASSPRGSGSQQETQYF
NA | TRBJ1-2 | TRBV9 | NA | TGTGCCAGCAGCGGTGGGGTTGCGGGCTACACCTTC | CASSGGVAGYTF
TRBD2 | TRBJ2-5 | TRBV7-9 | NA | TGTGCCAGCAGCTTAGCGACTAGCGGGAGTGCAGAGACCCAGTACTTC | CASSLATSGSAETQYF
NA | TRBJ2-7 | TRBV11-2 | NA | TGTGCCAGCAGCTTAGAACATTGGTCCGAGCAGTACTTC | CASSLEHWSEQYF
NA | TRBJ2-7 | TRBV11-1 | NA | TGTGCCAGCAGCTTTGACTCCGAGGGCGCCGAGCAGTACTTC | CASSFDSEGAEQYF
TRBD1 | TRBJ2-1 | TRBV5-1 | NA | TGCGCCAGCAGCTTGGAGGGACAGCAATACAATGAGCAGTTCTTC | CASSLEGQQYNEQFF
TRBD2 | TRBJ2-5 | TRBV5-1 | NA | TGCGCCAGCAGCTTGGCAACTAGCGCTCAAGAGACCCAGTACTTC | CASSLATSAQETQYF
NA | TRBJ1-3 | TRBV28 | NA | TGTGCCAGCAGTTGGGACACATCTGGAAACACCATATATTTT | CASSWDTSGNTIYF
TRBD2 | TRBJ2-1 | TRBV27 | NA | TGTGCCAGCAGTTTACTAGCGGCGTACAATGAGCAGTTCTTC | CASSLLAAYNEQFF
TRBD1 | TRBJ2-2 | TRBV2 | NA | TGTGCCAGCAGAGACAGGGGCCTTGACACCGGGGAGCTGTTTTTT | CASRDRGLDTGELFF
NA | TRBJ2-3 | TRBV10-3 | NA | TGTGCCATCAGTGAGACCGCCGGGAGCGGTAGCACAGATACGCAGTATTTT | CAISETAGSGSTDTQYF
NA | TRBJ2-4 | TRBV9 | NA | TGTGCCAGCAGCGCGGGTGTGGATGGCGGGATCATTCAGTACTTC | CASSAGVDGGIIQYF
NA | TRBJ2-5 | TRBV5-1 | NA | TGCGCCAGCAGCCCCGGGAGTGCCCGAGAGACCCAGTACTTC | CASSPGSARETQYF
TRBD1 | TRBJ2-2 | TRBV5-4 | NA | TGTGCCAGCAGCGGGGACAGCCCGAACACCGGGGAGCTGTTTTTT | CASSGDSPNTGELFF
TRBD1 | TRBJ1-1 | TRBV11-2 | NA | TGTGCCAGCAGCTTAGGACAGGGGGTTGGGGAAGCTTTCTTT | CASSLGQGVGEAFF
TRBD2 | TRBJ2-1 | TRBV11-1 | NA | TGTGCCAGCAGCCGCGGGACTAGCGTCAATGAGCAGTTCTTC | CASSRGTSVNEQFF
TRBD2 | TRBJ2-7 | TRBV7-2 | NA | TGTGCCAGCAGCACCGGAAGCGGGACTAGCTCCTTAGGGCAGTACTTC | CASSTGSGTSSLGQYF
NA | TRBJ2-1 | TRBV12-5 | NA | TGTGCTAGTGGTTTCGGAACAGGGTGGCATTCATCCTACAATGAGCAGTTCTTC | CASGFGTGWHSSYNEQFF
TRBD1 | TRBJ2-2 | TRBV11-2 | few | TGTGCCACTGTCCGGGACAGGGGAAGGGGCGGGGAGCTGTTTTTT | CATVRDRGRGGELFF
TRBD1 | TRBJ1-1 | TRBV4-1 | NA | TGCGCCAGCAGCCAAGTTGACAGGGAAAACACTGAAGCTTTCTTT | CASSQVDRENTEAFF